This entry is about one TCR beta chain. Germline V lookup: CDR1 LGHDT, CDR2 YNNKEL (reference sequence). The CDR3 consists of 12 residues. Trimming shortened V by 3 bases and J by 9 bases, and 9 bases separated the two germline ends. In TCRdb, the RT-PCR reads were re-called with MiXCR into one record per CDR3 protein. The sample has more than 550,000 distinct CDR3 sequences; 12% to 15% are singletons. What was sequenced was memory CD4+ T cells from blood. V is TRBV3-1 and J is TRBJ2-4; D not resolved. This sequence originates from a female donor in good health, serving as a healthy control. The CDR3 spells CASSQKVGIQYF. The CDR3 region has the DNA TGTGCCAGCAGCCAGAAGGTCGGCATTCAGTACTTC.